This is a list of T cell receptor beta chains from one sample in a study of naive and memory T cell subsets. TCRdb passed the UMI-ligation and nested PCR reads through MiXCR, listing each CDR3 protein once. The sample has approximately 4,500 distinct CDR3 sequences; 4% to 6% are singletons. The material sequenced was effector memory CD8+ T cells from blood. Receptor source: a human donor in good health. The CDR3 runs from the conserved cysteine through the conserved F or W. D genes are given only for firm matches. Not all rows give a size; the values are once, few, many and, for expanded clones, a class.

TRBD2,TRBJ2-3,TRBV6-4,many,CASSDSGGSVDTQYF,TGTGCCAGCAGTGACTCGGGAGGGTCGGTAGATACGCAGTATTTT
NA,TRBJ1-1,TRBV6-2/TRBV6-3,many,CASSLRDNTEAFF,TGTGCCAGCAGTCTCCGGGATAACACTGAAGCTTTCTTT
TRBD2,TRBJ2-1,TRBV7-2,many,CASSVGLAGHNEQFF,TGTGCCAGCAGCGTTGGACTAGCGGGCCACAATGAGCAGTTCTTC
NA,TRBJ2-4,TRBV30,few,CAWKGGSDASIQYF,TGTGCCTGGAAGGGAGGCAGTGACGCATCCATTCAGTACTTC
TRBD2,TRBJ2-1,TRBV4-2,NA,CASSQDYGLALGEQFF,TGTGCCAGCAGCCAAGACTACGGACTAGCGTTAGGTGAGCAGTTCTTC
NA,TRBJ2-5,TRBV15,few,CATSRSLGSGETQYF,TGTGCCACCAGCAGGAGTCTGGGGTCGGGGGAGACCCAGTACTTC
NA,TRBJ2-7,TRBV9,NA,CASSYRAGADEQYF,TGTGCCAGCAGCTATCGGGCAGGGGCGGACGAGCAGTACTTC
NA,TRBJ2-7,TRBV11-2,many,CASSHRAEALHEQYF,TGTGCCAGCAGCCATCGGGCCGAAGCCCTCCACGAGCAGTACTTC
NA,TRBJ2-7,TRBV13,many,CASSSGTTESYEQYF,TGTGCCAGCAGCTCTGGGACGACAGAGTCCTACGAGCAGTACTTC
NA,TRBJ2-3,TRBV19,many,CASKDSGESSTDTQYF,TGTGCCAGTAAGGATAGCGGAGAGTCTAGCACAGATACGCAGTATTTT
NA,TRBJ1-1,TRBV7-6,few,CASSLASGPLEAFF,TGTGCCAGCAGCTTAGCGTCAGGTCCCCTTGAAGCTTTCTTT
NA,TRBJ2-7,TRBV6-1,many,CASSEAGSGPFYEQYF,TGTGCCAGCAGTGAAGCGGGATCGGGACCCTTCTACGAGCAGTACTTC
NA,TRBJ2-7,TRBV13,many,CASKGPMTYEQYF,TGTGCCAGCAAGGGACCGATGACCTACGAGCAGTACTTC
TRBD1,TRBJ2-1,TRBV5-4,large,CASSFDRAVSNEQFF,TGTGCCAGCAGCTTCGACAGGGCGGTCTCAAATGAGCAGTTCTTC
NA,TRBJ2-1,TRBV4-1,many,CASSQSTSAEQFF,TGCGCCAGCAGCCAATCAACTAGTGCTGAGCAGTTCTTC
NA,TRBJ2-5,TRBV28,many,CASGYRTYPKETQYF,TGTGCCAGCGGGTACAGGACGTATCCCAAAGAGACCCAGTACTTC
TRBD1,TRBJ1-1,TRBV12-3/TRBV12-4,few,CASSTGTGRTEAFF,TGTGCCAGCAGTACTGGGACAGGGAGGACTGAAGCTTTCTTT
NA,TRBJ1-4,TRBV20-1,many,CSARRVGEVSGLFF,TGCAGTGCTAGGAGGGTCGGGGAAGTGAGTGGACTGTTTTTT
TRBD1,TRBJ2-7,TRBV29-1,many,CSYGQGGPYEQYF,TGCAGCTACGGACAGGGAGGACCCTACGAGCAGTACTTC
TRBD2,TRBJ2-1,TRBV6-6,many,CASRDLGLAGGGSYNEQFF,TGTGCCAGCAGAGACCTGGGACTAGCGGGAGGGGGCTCCTACAATGAGCAGTTCTTC
TRBD1,TRBJ2-3,TRBV6-1,many,CASSENPGTGSTDTQYF,TGTGCCAGCAGTGAAAATCCCGGGACAGGGTCAACAGATACGCAGTATTTT
NA,TRBJ2-7,TRBV3-1,medium-sized,CASSPGLRVQEQYF,TGTGCCAGCAGCCCGGGACTCCGGGTTCAAGAGCAGTACTTC
TRBD2,TRBJ2-7,TRBV27,large,CASSLSVAGGPYEQYF,TGTGCCAGCAGTTTATCGGTAGCGGGAGGACCTTACGAGCAGTACTTC
TRBD1,TRBJ2-1,TRBV9,NA,CASCVGTDHYNEQFF,TGTGCCAGCTGCGTAGGGACAGATCATTACAATGAGCAGTTCTTC
TRBD2,TRBJ2-7,TRBV28,medium-sized,CASSFDGRAYEQYF,TGTGCCAGCAGTTTCGACGGGAGGGCCTACGAGCAGTACTTC
NA,TRBJ1-5,TRBV12-3/TRBV12-4,NA,CASSLGGNSNQPQHF,TGTGCCAGCAGTTTAGGCGGAAATAGCAATCAGCCCCAGCATTTT
NA,TRBJ2-3,TRBV29-1,many,CSAEGFPLQFPLTDTQYF,TGCAGCGCTGAGGGGTTTCCCCTCCAATTCCCCCTAACAGATACGCAGTATTTT
TRBD2,TRBJ2-5,TRBV6-1,few,CASSEDWDYLQEDQYF,TGTGCCAGCAGTGAAGACTGGGACTACCTCCAAGAGGACCAGTACTTC
NA,TRBJ2-7,TRBV2,medium-sized,CASSQGFYEQYF,TGTGCCAGTTCACAGGGTTTCTACGAGCAGTACTTC
NA,TRBJ2-7,TRBV10-2,many,CASSDGLTYEQYF,TGCGCCAGCAGTGACGGACTTACCTACGAGCAGTACTTC
NA,TRBJ2-6,TRBV6-1,few,CASSDQGSGANVLTF,TGTGCCAGCAGTGATCAGGGGTCGGGGGCCAACGTCCTGACTTTC
NA,TRBJ2-1,TRBV28,many,CASSLLAAASYNEQFF,TGTGCCAGCAGTTTATTGGCAGCGGCCTCCTACAATGAGCAGTTCTTC
NA,TRBJ1-3,TRBV27,medium-sized,CASSLSAGNTIYF,TGTGCCAGCAGTTTGAGTGCTGGAAACACCATATATTTT
TRBD2,TRBJ2-5,TRBV9,NA,CASSVGVSGGAGTQYF,TGTGCCAGCAGCGTCGGGGTTAGCGGGGGAGCTGGGACCCAGTACTTC
TRBD1,TRBJ2-2,TRBV20-1,many,CSAKNRGLDTGELFF,TGCAGTGCTAAAAACAGGGGGCTGGACACCGGGGAGCTGTTTTTT
TRBD1,TRBJ2-5,TRBV5-6,once,CASSYRGGWGETQYF,TGTGCCAGCAGTTATAGAGGGGGCTGGGGGGAGACCCAGTACTTC
NA,TRBJ2-1,TRBV7-2,many,CASSRDGEIYNEQFF,TGTGCCAGCAGCCGGGACGGAGAAATCTACAATGAGCAGTTCTTC
NA,TRBJ2-3,TRBV27,NA,CASTYSGIRITDTQYF,TGTGCCAGCACCTATTCTGGGATACGTATCACAGATACGCAGTATTTT
NA,TRBJ1-5,TRBV12-3/TRBV12-4,many,CASSRQVGQPQHF,TGTGCCAGCAGTAGACAGGTTGGTCAGCCCCAGCATTTT
NA,TRBJ2-3,TRBV20-1,medium-sized,CSARDSNIGLAEITQYF,TGCAGTGCTAGAGATTCTAACATCGGGCTAGCCGAAATTACGCAGTATTTT
NA,TRBJ2-1,TRBV6-1,many,CASSLNRGLRSSYNEQFF,TGTGCCAGCAGTTTAAACAGGGGACTCAGGAGCTCCTACAATGAGCAGTTCTTC
NA,TRBJ1-3,TRBV27,medium-sized,CASSPQDSGNTIYF,TGTGCCAGCAGTCCCCAGGATTCTGGAAACACCATATATTTT
NA,TRBJ2-7,TRBV27,many,CASSFRSRSEQYF,TGTGCCAGCAGTTTCAGGTCCCGAAGCGAGCAGTACTTC
NA,TRBJ1-1,TRBV7-9,many,CASSWDSAMYLCASSFVSNTEAFF,NA
TRBD2,TRBJ2-7,TRBV12-3/TRBV12-4,NA,CASNPAGGGYEQYF,TGTGCCAGCAACCCAGCGGGAGGAGGCTACGAGCAGTACTTC
NA,TRBJ1-1,TRBV12-3/TRBV12-4,many,CASSLATVNTEAFF,TGTGCCAGCAGTTTAGCGACGGTGAACACTGAAGCTTTCTTT
TRBD2,TRBJ2-2,TRBV5-4,NA,CASSPVGSGSAGELFF,TGTGCCAGCAGCCCGGTTGGGAGCGGGAGTGCCGGGGAGCTGTTTTTT
NA,TRBJ1-4,TRBV5-1,many,CASSLAGGLTGPNEKLFF,TGCGCCAGCAGCTTGGCTGGGGGATTGACAGGTCCTAATGAAAAACTGTTTTTT
NA,TRBJ2-3,TRBV6-6,many,CASSYSTAGDTQYF,TGTGCCAGCAGTTACTCGACGGCAGGGGATACGCAGTATTTT
NA,TRBJ2-7,TRBV20-1,many,CSARGVSDYEQYF,TGCAGTGCTAGGGGGGTCAGCGACTACGAGCAGTACTTC
TRBD1,TRBJ1-1,TRBV28,many,CASSFLSGGAGTEAFF,TGTGCCAGCAGTTTCCTTTCAGGGGGCGCGGGGACTGAAGCTTTCTTT
NA,TRBJ2-1,TRBV6-5,NA,CASSYTGLEQFF,TGTGCCAGCAGTTATACGGGTTTGGAGCAGTTCTTC
NA,TRBJ2-7,TRBV10-3,medium-sized,CAISEGAAYEQYF,TGTGCCATCAGTGAGGGCGCGGCCTACGAGCAGTACTTC
NA,TRBJ2-7,TRBV20-1,many,CSALKSYEQYF,TGCAGTGCTTTAAAGTCCTACGAGCAGTACTTC
TRBD1,TRBJ1-5,TRBV28,many,CASTRKGQIEPQHF,TGTGCCAGCACCAGAAAGGGACAGATAGAGCCCCAGCATTTT
NA,TRBJ2-7,TRBV10-3,medium-sized,CAISEGNSYEQYF,TGTGCCATCAGTGAAGGCAACTCCTACGAGCAGTACTTC
NA,TRBJ1-2,TRBV6-1,medium-sized,CASSEDSYYGYTF,TGTGCCAGCAGTGAAGACAGTTACTATGGCTACACCTTC
NA,TRBJ2-1,TRBV19,many,CASSFRGNEQFF,TGTGCCAGTAGTTTCAGGGGCAATGAGCAGTTCTTC